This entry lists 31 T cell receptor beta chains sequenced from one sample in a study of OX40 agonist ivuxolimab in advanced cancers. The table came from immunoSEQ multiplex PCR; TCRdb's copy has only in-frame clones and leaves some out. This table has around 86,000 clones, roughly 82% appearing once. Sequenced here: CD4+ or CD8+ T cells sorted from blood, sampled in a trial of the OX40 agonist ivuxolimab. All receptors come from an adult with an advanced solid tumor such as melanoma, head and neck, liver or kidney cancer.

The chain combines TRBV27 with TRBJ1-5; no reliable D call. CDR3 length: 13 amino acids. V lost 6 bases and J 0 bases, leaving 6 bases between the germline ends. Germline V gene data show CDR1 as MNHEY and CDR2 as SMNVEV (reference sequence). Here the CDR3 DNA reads TGTGCCAGCAGAACGGATAGCAATCAGCCCCAGCATTTT. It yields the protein CASRTDSNQPQHF.

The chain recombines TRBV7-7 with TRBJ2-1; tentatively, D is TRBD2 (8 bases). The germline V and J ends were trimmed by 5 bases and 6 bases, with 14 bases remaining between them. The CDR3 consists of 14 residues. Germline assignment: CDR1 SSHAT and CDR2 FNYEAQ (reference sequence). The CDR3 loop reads CASSRGGDSNEQFF. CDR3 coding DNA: TGTGCCAGCAGCCGGGGGGGGGACAGCAATGAGCAGTTCTTC.

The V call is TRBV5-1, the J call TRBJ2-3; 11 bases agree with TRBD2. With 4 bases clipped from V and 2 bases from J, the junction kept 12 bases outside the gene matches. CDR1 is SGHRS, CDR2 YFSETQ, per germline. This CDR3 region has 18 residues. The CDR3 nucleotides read TGCGCCAGCAGCCGTACGGGGTCACTAGCGGGGGTCACAGATACGCAGTATTTT. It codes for CASSRTGSLAGVTDTQYF.

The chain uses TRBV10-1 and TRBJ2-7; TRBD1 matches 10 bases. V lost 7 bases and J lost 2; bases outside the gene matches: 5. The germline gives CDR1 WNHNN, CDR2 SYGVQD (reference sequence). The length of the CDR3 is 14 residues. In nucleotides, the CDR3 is TGCGCCAGCACCAAGGACAGGGGGGCCTACGAGCAGTACTTC. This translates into CASTKDRGAYEQYF.

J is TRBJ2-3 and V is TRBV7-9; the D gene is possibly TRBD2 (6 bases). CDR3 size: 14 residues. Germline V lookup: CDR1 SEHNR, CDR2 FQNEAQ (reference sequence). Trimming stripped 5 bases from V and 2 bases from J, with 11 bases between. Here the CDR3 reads CASSRGDHTDTQYF. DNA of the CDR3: TGTGCCAGCAGCCGCGGGGACCACACAGATACGCAGTATTTT. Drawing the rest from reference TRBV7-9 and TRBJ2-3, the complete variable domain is DTGVSQNPRHKITKRGQNVTFRCDPISEHNRLYWYRQTLGQGPEFLTYFQNEAQLEKSRLLSDRFSAERPKGSFSTLEIQRTEQGDSAMYLCASSRGDHTDTQYFGPGTRLTVL.

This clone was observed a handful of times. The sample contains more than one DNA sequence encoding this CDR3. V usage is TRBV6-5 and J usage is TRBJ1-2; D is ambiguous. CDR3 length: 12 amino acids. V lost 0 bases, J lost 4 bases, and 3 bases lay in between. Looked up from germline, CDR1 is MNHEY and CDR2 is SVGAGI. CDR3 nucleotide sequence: TGTGCCAGCAGTTACTCAGGCTATGGCTACACCTTC. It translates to CASSYSGYGYTF.

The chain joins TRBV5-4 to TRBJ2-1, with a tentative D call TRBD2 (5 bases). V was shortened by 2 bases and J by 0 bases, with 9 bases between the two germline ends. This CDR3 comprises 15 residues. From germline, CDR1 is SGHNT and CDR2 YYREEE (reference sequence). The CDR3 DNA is TGTGCCAGCAGCTTAAGAAGCGGCTCCTACAATGAGCAGTTCTTC. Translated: CASSLRSGSYNEQFF.

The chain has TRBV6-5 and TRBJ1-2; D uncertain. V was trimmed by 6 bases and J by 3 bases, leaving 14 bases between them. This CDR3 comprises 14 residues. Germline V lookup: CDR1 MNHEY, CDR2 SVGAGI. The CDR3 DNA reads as TGTGCCAGCAGCCAAACTGGACGGGACTATGGCTACACCTTC. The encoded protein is CASSQTGRDYGYTF.

DNA of the CDR3: TGCGCCAGCAGCCCACAGGGGTCTTACAATGAGCAGTTCTTC. This encodes CASSPQGSYNEQFF. The chain uses TRBV4-1 and TRBJ2-1; 7 bases map to TRBD1. This CDR3 has 14 residues. Trimming removed 4 bases from V and 4 bases from J; junction bases left unmatched: 4. CDR1 is MGHRA, CDR2 YSYEKL, per germline.

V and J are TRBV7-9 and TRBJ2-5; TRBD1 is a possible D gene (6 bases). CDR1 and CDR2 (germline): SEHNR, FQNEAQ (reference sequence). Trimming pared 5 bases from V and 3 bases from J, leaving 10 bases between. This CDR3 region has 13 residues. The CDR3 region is CASSPPGEETQYF. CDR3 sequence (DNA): TGTGCCAGCAGCCCTCCAGGGGAAGAGACCCAGTACTTC.

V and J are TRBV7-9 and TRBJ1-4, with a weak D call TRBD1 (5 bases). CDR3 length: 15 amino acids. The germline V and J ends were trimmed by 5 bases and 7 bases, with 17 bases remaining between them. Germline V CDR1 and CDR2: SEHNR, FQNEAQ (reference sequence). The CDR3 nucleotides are TGTGCCAGCAGCCCGGGACGGACGGAGGGTGAAAAACTGTTTTTT. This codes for CASSPGRTEGEKLFF.

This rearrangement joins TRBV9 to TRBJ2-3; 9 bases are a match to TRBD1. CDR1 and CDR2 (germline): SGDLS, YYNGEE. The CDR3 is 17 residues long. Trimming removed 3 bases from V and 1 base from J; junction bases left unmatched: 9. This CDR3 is CASSARYRDRGTDTQYF. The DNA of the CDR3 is TGTGCCAGCAGCGCCCGATACCGGGACAGGGGCACAGATACGCAGTATTTT.

CDR3 nucleotides: TGTGCCAGCACCTCAAGCTATGGCTACACCTTC. Protein product: CASTSSYGYTF. The V call is TRBV7-9, the J call TRBJ1-2; D unclear. The CDR3 has 11 amino acids. The germline CDR1 and CDR2 sequences are SEHNR and FQNEAQ (reference sequence). V was trimmed by 7 bases and J by 4 bases, leaving 7 bases between them. The variable domain in full, with the rest retrieved from reference TRBV7-9 and TRBJ1-2, is DTGVSQNPRHKITKRGQNVTFRCDPISEHNRLYWYRQTLGQGPEFLTYFQNEAQLEKSRLLSDRFSAERPKGSFSTLEIQRTEQGDSAMYLCASTSSYGYTFGSGTRLTVV.

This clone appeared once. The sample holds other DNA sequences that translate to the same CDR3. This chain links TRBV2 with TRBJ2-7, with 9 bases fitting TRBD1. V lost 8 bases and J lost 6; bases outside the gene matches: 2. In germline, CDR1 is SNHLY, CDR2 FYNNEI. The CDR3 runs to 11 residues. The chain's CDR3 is CASSTGGEQYV. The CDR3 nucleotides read TGTGCCAGCTCGACAGGGGGCGAGCAGTACGTC.

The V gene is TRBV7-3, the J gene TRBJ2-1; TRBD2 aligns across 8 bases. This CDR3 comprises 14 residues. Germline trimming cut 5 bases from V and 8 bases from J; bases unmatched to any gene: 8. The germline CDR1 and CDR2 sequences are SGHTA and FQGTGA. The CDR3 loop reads CASSRLGGAHEQFF. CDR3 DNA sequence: TGTGCCAGCAGCAGACTCGGGGGGGCCCATGAGCAGTTCTTC.

The CDR3 region is CASSPSSGQETQYF. CDR3 DNA sequence: TGTGCCAGCTCACCGTCTAGCGGACAAGAGACCCAGTACTTC. The chain joins TRBV18 to TRBJ2-5, with TRBD2 matching 7 bases. The CDR3 covers 14 residues. Germline V lookup: CDR1 KGHSH, CDR2 LQKENI. V gave up 3 bases and J gave up 2 bases; unmatched junction bases: 3.

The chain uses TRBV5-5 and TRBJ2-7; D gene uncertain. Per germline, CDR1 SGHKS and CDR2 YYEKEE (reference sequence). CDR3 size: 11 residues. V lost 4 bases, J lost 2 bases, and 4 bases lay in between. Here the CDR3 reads CASSATYEQYF. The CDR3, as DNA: TGTGCCAGCAGCGCTACCTACGAGCAGTACTTC.

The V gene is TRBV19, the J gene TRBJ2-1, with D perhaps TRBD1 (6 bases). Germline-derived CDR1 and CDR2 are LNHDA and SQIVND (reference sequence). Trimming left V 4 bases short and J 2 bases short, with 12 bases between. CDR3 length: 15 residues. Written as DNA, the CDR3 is TGTGCCAGTAGTACAGGGTGGGGGCCCTACAATGAGCAGTTCTTC. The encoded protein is CASSTGWGPYNEQFF.

CDR3 loop: CASSRYQPQHF. CDR3 nucleotides: TGTGCCAGCAGTAGATATCAGCCCCAGCATTTT. The chain links TRBV28 to TRBJ1-5, with D hard to call. Trimming left V 5 bases short and J 5 bases short, with 4 bases between. CDR1 MDHEN and CDR2 SYDVKM come from the germline V gene. This CDR3 has 11 amino acids.

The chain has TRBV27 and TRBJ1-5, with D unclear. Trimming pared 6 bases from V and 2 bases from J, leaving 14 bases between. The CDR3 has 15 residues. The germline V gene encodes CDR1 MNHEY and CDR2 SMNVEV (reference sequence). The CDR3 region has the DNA TGTGCCAGCAGACGGACCGCTTTTGGCAATCAGCCCCAGCATTTT. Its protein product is CASRRTAFGNQPQHF.

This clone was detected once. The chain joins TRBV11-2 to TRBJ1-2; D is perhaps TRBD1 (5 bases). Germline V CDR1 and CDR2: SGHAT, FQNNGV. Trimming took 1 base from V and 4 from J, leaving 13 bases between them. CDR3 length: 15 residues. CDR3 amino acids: CASSLGRGGSYGYTF. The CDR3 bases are TGTGCCAGCAGCTTAGGGCGGGGGGGTTCCTATGGCTACACCTTC.

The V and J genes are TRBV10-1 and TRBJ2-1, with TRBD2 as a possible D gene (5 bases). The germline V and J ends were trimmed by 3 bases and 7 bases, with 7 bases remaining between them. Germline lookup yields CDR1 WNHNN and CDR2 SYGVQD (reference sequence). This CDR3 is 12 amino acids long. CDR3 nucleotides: TGCGCCAGCAGTGAACGGGATAATGAGCAGTTCTTC. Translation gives CASSERDNEQFF.

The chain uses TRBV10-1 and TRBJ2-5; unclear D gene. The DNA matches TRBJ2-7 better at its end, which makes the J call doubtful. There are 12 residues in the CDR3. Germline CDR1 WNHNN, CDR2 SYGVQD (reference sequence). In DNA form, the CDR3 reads TGCGCCAGCAGTGCTCTCTCCTACGAGCAGTACTTC. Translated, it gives CASSALSYEQYF.

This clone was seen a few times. CDR3 protein: CASSFRGDRGGTEAFF. The CDR3 nucleotides read TGTGCCAGCAGTTTCAGGGGGGACAGGGGAGGTACTGAAGCTTTCTTT. The chain links TRBV6-5 to TRBJ1-1, with 10 bases matching TRBD1. V lost 4 bases and J lost 5; bases outside the gene matches: 10. This CDR3 is built from 16 residues. CDR1 and CDR2 (germline): MNHEY, SVGAGI.

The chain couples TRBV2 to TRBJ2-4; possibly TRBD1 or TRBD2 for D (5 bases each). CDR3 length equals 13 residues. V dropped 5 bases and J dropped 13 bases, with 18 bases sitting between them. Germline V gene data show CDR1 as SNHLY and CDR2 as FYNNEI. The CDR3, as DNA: TGTGCCAGCAGTTCCGGGACCCCGCCGGTACAGTACTTC. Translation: CASSSGTPPVQYF.

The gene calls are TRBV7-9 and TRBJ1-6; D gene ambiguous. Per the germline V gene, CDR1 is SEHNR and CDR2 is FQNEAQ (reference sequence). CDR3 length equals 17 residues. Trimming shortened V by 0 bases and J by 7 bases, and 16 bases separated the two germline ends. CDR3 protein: CASSLAEGLGNNSPLHF. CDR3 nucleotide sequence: TGTGCCAGCAGCTTAGCGGAGGGTCTTGGAAACAATTCACCCCTCCACTTT.

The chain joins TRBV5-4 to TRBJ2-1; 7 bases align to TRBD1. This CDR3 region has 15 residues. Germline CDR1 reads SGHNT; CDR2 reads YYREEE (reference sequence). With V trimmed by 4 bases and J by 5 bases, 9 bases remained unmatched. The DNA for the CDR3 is TGTGCCAGCAGCGTTCAGACAGGGAGCGACAATGAGCAGTTCTTC. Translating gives CASSVQTGSDNEQFF.

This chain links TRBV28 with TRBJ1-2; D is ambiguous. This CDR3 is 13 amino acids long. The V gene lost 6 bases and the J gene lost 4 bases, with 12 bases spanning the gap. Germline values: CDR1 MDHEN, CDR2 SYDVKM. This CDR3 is CASSPPAVYGYTF. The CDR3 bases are TGTGCCAGCAGCCCGCCCGCAGTCTATGGCTACACCTTC.

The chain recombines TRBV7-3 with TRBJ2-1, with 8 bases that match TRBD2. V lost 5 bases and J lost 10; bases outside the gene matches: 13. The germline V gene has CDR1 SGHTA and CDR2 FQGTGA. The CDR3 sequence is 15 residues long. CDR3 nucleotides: TGTGCCAGCAGCCTCGGACTAGCACTCGAGAGGGAGCAGTTCTTC. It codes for CASSLGLALEREQFF.

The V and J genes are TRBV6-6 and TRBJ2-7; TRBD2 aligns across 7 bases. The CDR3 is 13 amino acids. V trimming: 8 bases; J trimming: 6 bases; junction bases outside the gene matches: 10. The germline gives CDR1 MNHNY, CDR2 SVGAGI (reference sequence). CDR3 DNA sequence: TGTGCCAGCGGGACTACCTCGTCGGGCGAGCAGTACGTC. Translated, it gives CASGTTSSGEQYV.

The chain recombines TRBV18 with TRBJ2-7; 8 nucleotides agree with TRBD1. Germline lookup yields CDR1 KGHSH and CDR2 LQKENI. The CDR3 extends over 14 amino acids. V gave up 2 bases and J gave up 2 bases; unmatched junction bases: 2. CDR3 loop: CASSPRQGTYEQYV. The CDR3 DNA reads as TGTGCCAGCTCACCAAGACAGGGGACCTACGAGCAGTACGTC.